Described below is a single T cell receptor beta chain sequence and its context. During active infection, Seattle patients enrolled and were then monitored through disease. The record originates from a study of blood T cell repertoires in COVID-19. Background on the study: Sites in the United States, Italy and Spain provided acute and convalescent COVID-19 samples. Nucleic acid was either cDNA or gDNA, and it came from T cells, B-cell-depleted T cells, or PBMCs.

Trimming shortened V by 6 bases and J by 4 bases, and 18 bases separated the two germline ends. CDR1 MDHEN and CDR2 SYDVKM come from the germline V gene. The CDR3 runs 16 residues. Authors' data handling: Amplification of reference gene primers was used by the study to estimate nucleated cell counts. TCRdb's copy holds only in-frame clones and misses some; the assay was immunoSEQ multiplex PCR. V, J and clone size were drawn from that table, and D and trimming were deduced from the DNA. There are some 130,000 clones in the sample; roughly 90% occur only once, and approximately 4.6% lies in the top ten.

The sample comprised peripheral blood. The receptor was derived from a man between 60 and 70 years old with COVID-19, enrolled during active disease. This chain connects TRBV28 to TRBJ2-2; perhaps TRBD1 as D (8 bases). The CDR3 loop reads CASRGREDRATGELFF. The CDR3 nucleotides read TGTGCCAGCAGGGGACGGGAGGACAGGGCCACCGGGGAGCTGTTTTTT.